The rows below give T cell receptor beta chains drawn from one sample of a study of blood T cell repertoires in COVID-19. The repertoire was sequenced with immunoSEQ multiplex PCR; TCRdb's copy has only in-frame clones and lacks some. The data show more than 85,000 clones, nearly 90% seen once. The sample was peripheral blood. The source of these receptors is a human donor in a cohort sampled during active COVID-19. The CDR3 runs from the conserved cysteine through the conserved F or W. Each record gives: V gene, D gene, J gene, clone size, CDR3 DNA, CDR3 protein. D genes are given only for firm matches. Size tells how often a clone was seen (once, few, many) or the class of an expanded clone, and some rows leave it out.

TRBV11-2	TRBD1	TRBJ1-2	NA	TGTGCCAGCAGCTCGGGACAGGGGTTAGCTAACTATGGCTACACCTTC	CASSSGQGLANYGYTF
TRBV28	NA	TRBJ2-6	NA	TGTGCCAGCAGTTCGCACCTGGCGGCAATCTCTGGGGCCAACGTCCTGACTTTC	CASSSHLAAISGANVLTF
TRBV5-8	NA	TRBJ1-2	NA	TGTGCCAGCAGTCGGGAGAGCCCTAACTATGGCTACACCTTC	CASSRESPNYGYTF
TRBV18	NA	TRBJ1-2	NA	TGTGCCAGCTCCGGGTCCCGGGAAGGTGGCTACACCTTC	CASSGSREGGYTF
TRBV7-9	NA	TRBJ2-3	NA	TGTGCCAGCAGCTTTGTGAGGCGGGCCACAGATACGCAGTATTTT	CASSFVRRATDTQYF
TRBV7-9	TRBD1	TRBJ2-3	once	TGTGCCAGCAGCTTAAGGGGACAGGGAGCAGATACGCAGTATTTT	CASSLRGQGADTQYF
TRBV29-1	TRBD2	TRBJ2-2	NA	TGCAGCGCCGGCCCCACTAGCGGGAGGAACCCCACCGGGGAGCTGTTTTTT	CSAGPTSGRNPTGELFF
TRBV30	NA	TRBJ2-1	NA	TGTGCCTGGGGCAGGCCCTACAATGAGCAGTTCTTC	CAWGRPYNEQFF
TRBV10-3	NA	TRBJ2-7	few	TGTGCCACGGAGGGGAAAACAGTGCACGAGCAGTACTTC	CATEGKTVHEQYF
TRBV5-1	NA	TRBJ2-7	NA	TGCGCCAGCAGCCCGAAGGGGGGGGCGCAGTCCGAGCAGTACTTC	CASSPKGGAQSEQYF
TRBV24-1	TRBD1	TRBJ2-5	NA	TGTGCCACCAGCCCGGGACAGGGGGCGGGAGAGACCCAGTACTTC	CATSPGQGAGETQYF
TRBV5-1	TRBD2	TRBJ2-7	NA	TGCGCCAGCAGCTTGGACGGGACTAGCGGGATAGGGCAGTACTTC	CASSLDGTSGIGQYF
TRBV7-6	TRBD1	TRBJ1-5	NA	TGTGCCAGCAGCTCCAGGGACAGGGGCAATCAGCCCCAGCATTTT	CASSSRDRGNQPQHF
TRBV19	NA	TRBJ1-2	NA	TGTGCCAGTACCCCTCGCCCGCAGTGGGGCTACACCTTC	CASTPRPQWGYTF
TRBV19	TRBD1	TRBJ1-2	NA	TGTGCCAGTAGTGGCGAGCAGGGGGCTAAAGGCTACACCTTC	CASSGEQGAKGYTF
TRBV15	TRBD2	TRBJ2-1	NA	TGTGCCACCGCGGGGGACGCGTACAATGAGCAGTTCTTC	CATAGDAYNEQFF
TRBV5-1	NA	TRBJ2-7	once	TGCGCCAGCAGCTTGGCCTTTGACAACTACGAGCAGTACTTC	CASSLAFDNYEQYF
TRBV6-5	TRBD1	TRBJ1-4	NA	TGTGCCAGCACTTCCGGGACAGGGGAAGAAAAACTGTTTTTT	CASTSGTGEEKLFF
TRBV5-1	NA	TRBJ1-1	NA	TGCGCCAGCAGCCCGTCGGGGGGAGTGAACACTGAAGCTTTCTTT	CASSPSGGVNTEAFF
TRBV3-1/TRBV3-2	NA	TRBJ1-5	NA	TGTGCCAGCAGCCAAGGTACTAGGGGCAATCAGCCCCAGCATTTT	CASSQGTRGNQPQHF
TRBV18	NA	TRBJ1-4	NA	TGTGCCAGCTCCCCCACCCCAGGGGCCGGGGCCTTTGAAAAACTGTTTTTT	CASSPTPGAGAFEKLFF
TRBV20-1	NA	TRBJ2-5	NA	TGCAGTGCTAGTGGGGCCTGGGAGACCCAGTACTTC	CSASGAWETQYF
TRBV6-4	TRBD2	TRBJ2-3	NA	TGTGCCAGCAGTGACTCGGCGACTAGCGGGGGCACAGATACGCAGTATTTT	CASSDSATSGGTDTQYF
TRBV7-6	TRBD2	TRBJ2-3	NA	TGTGCCAGCAGCTTAGATGCTAGCGGGGGGGCAGATACGCAGTATTTT	CASSLDASGGADTQYF
TRBV28	TRBD1	TRBJ2-4	NA	TGTGCCAGCAGTTCAGGGGGCGGAAACATTCAGTACTTC	CASSSGGGNIQYF
TRBV3-1/TRBV3-2	TRBD1	TRBJ2-1	NA	TGTGCCAGCAGCCAAGGGGTACAGGGGGCGAATGAGCAGTTCTTC	CASSQGVQGANEQFF
TRBV7-6	TRBD1	TRBJ2-3	NA	TGTGCCAGCAGCTTACCAGGAGGACAGGGTACAGATACGCAGTATTTT	CASSLPGGQGTDTQYF